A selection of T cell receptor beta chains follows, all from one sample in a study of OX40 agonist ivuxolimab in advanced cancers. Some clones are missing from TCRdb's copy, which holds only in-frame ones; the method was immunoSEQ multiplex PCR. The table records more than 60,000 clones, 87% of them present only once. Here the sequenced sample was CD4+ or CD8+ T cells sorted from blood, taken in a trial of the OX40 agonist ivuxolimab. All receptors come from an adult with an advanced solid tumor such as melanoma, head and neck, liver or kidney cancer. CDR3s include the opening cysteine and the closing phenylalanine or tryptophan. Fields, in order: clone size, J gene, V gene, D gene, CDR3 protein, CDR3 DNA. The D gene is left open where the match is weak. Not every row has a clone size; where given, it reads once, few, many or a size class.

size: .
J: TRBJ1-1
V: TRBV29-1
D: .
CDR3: CSVEGPGANTEAFF
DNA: TGCAGCGTTGAAGGGCCAGGGGCGAACACTGAAGCTTTCTTT

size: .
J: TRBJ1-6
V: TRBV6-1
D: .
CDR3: CASRGQGNSPLHF
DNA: TGTGCCAGCAGGGGGCAGGGAAATTCACCCCTCCACTTT

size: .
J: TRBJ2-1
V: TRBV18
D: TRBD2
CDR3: CASSPPSAGRENEQFF
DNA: TGTGCCAGCTCACCACCGTCCGCCGGGAGGGAAAATGAGCAGTTCTTC

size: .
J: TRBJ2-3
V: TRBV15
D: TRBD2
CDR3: CATSSYSGRTTDTQYF
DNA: TGTGCCACCAGCAGTTATAGCGGGAGAACCACAGATACGCAGTATTTT

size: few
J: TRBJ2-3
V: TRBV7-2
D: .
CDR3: CASSHYTDTQYF
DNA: TGTGCCAGCAGCCATTACACAGATACGCAGTATTTT

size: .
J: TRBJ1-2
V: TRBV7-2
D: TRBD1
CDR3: CASSRDRGRYGYTF
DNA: TGTGCCAGCAGCCGGGACAGGGGGCGGTATGGCTACACCTTC

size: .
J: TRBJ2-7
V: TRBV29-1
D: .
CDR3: CSVGSSTGRPYEQYF
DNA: TGCAGCGTTGGAAGTTCTACAGGGAGACCTTACGAGCAGTACTTC

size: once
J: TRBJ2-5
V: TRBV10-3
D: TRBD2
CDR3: CAISAGGVQGPNQETQYF
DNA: TGTGCCATCAGTGCCGGGGGGGTCCAAGGCCCTAACCAAGAGACCCAGTACTTC

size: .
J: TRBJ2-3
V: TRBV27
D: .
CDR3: CASSPSGARGRTDTQYF
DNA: TGTGCCAGCAGTCCCTCGGGGGCGCGCGGCAGGACAGATACGCAGTATTTT

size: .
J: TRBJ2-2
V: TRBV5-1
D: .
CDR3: CASSYWTDFNTGELFF
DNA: TGCGCCAGCAGCTACTGGACAGATTTTAACACCGGGGAGCTGTTTTTT

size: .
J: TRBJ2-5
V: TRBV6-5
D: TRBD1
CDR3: CASSFLRDRGQETQYF
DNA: TGTGCCAGCAGTTTCCTCCGGGACAGGGGGCAAGAGACCCAGTACTTC

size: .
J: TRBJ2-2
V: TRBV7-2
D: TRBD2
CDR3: CASRRSAGDTGELFF
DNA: TGTGCCAGCAGGAGATCAGCGGGAGATACCGGGGAGCTGTTTTTT

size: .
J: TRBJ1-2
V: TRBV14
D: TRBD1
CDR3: CASSAGQVLYYGYTF
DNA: TGTGCCAGCAGCGCGGGACAGGTACTCTACTATGGCTACACCTTC

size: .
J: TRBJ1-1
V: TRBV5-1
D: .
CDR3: CASSLEPTGSGTEAFF
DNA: TGCGCCAGCAGCTTGGAGCCTACAGGGTCGGGCACTGAAGCTTTCTTT

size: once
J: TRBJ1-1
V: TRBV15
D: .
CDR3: CATSRGSGGRVTEAFF
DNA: TGTGCCACCAGCAGAGGGAGCGGGGGGCGAGTAACTGAAGCTTTCTTT

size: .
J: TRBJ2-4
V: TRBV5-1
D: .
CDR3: CASSLDGENIQYF
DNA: TGCGCCAGCAGCTTGGACGGGGAAAACATTCAGTACTTC

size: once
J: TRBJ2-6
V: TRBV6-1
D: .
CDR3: CASSEARGPGANVLTF
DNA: TGTGCCAGCAGTGAAGCGCGGGGGCCTGGGGCCAACGTCCTGACTTTC